This T cell receptor beta chain was sequenced in a study of spatial heterogeneity in lung cancer. About the study: Detection consistently yielded more beta chains than alpha chains.

Noted time point: blood at routine non-recurrence follow-up after resection. After removal of 0 bases from V and 7 bases from J, the junction contained 9 bases not matched to a gene. The CDR3 length is 17 residues. Germline V gene lookup returns CDR1 LGHNA and CDR2 YSLEER. TCRdb reprocessed the 5' RACE reads with MiXCR, giving one entry per CDR3 protein. The table records tens of thousands of distinct CDR3 sequences, 12% of them present only once. This clonotype originated in a male donor with early-stage non-small cell lung cancer. Material: PBMCs, obtained at follow-up. The genes are TRBV4-3 and TRBJ2-1; 10 nucleotides match TRBD2. The CDR3 protein is CASSQDMVASGSNEQFF. CDR3 in DNA: TGCGCCAGCAGCCAAGATATGGTGGCTAGCGGGAGTAATGAGCAGTTCTTC.